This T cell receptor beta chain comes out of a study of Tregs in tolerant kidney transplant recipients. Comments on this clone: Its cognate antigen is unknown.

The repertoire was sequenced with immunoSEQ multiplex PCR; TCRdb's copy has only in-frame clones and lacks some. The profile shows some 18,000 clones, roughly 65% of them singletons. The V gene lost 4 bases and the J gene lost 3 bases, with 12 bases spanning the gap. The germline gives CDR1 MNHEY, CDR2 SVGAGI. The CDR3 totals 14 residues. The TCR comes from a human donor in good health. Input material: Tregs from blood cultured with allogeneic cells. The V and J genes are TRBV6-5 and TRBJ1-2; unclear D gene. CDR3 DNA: TGTGCCAGCAGTTTTAGATTGGGAGACTATGGCTACACCTTC. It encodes CASSFRLGDYGYTF.